The 29 T cell receptor beta chains below all came from one sample that was sequenced in a study of blood T cell repertoires in COVID-19. TCRdb keeps only in-frame clones here, not all; method: immunoSEQ multiplex PCR. The sample holds about 110,000 clones, approximately 81% seen once. Material for sequencing was peripheral blood. The source is a man between 35 and 55 years old with acute or convalescent COVID-19.

The rearrangement joins TRBV5-1 to TRBJ2-5; 9 bases are shared with TRBD2. The CDR3 is 14 amino acids. Per germline, CDR1 SGHRS and CDR2 YFSETQ. V shed 4 bases and J 4 bases; nucleotides not matched to a gene: 5. The CDR3 sequence is CASSTRTSVETQYF. CDR3 sequence (DNA): TGCGCCAGCAGCACGCGGACTAGCGTAGAGACCCAGTACTTC.

The V gene is TRBV6-5, the J gene TRBJ1-1; D is undetermined. CDR1 is MNHEY and CDR2 is SVGAGI in the germline V gene. CDR3 length: 14 amino acids. The V and J ends lost 6 bases and 3 bases respectively, with 14 bases between them. The CDR3 bases are TGTGCCAGCAGCCGGGCGGGGAGGTACACTGAAGCTTTCTTT. Translating it yields CASSRAGRYTEAFF.

J is TRBJ2-7 and V is TRBV11-1; D may be TRBD1 (6 bases). Germline V gene sequence: CDR1 SGHAT, CDR2 FQDESV (reference sequence). The CDR3 covers 14 residues. Trimming shortened V by 2 bases and J by 3 bases, and 11 bases separated the two germline ends. CDR3 in amino acids: CASSLNARGYEQYF. In DNA, the CDR3 is TGTGCCAGCAGCTTAAATGCCAGGGGCTACGAGCAGTACTTC. The whole variable domain, filled in from reference TRBV11-1 and TRBJ2-7, reads EAEVAQSPRYKITEKSQAVAFWCDPISGHATLYWYRQILGQGPELLVQFQDESVVDDSQLPKDRFSAERLKGVDSTLKIQPAELGDSAMYLCASSLNARGYEQYFGPGTRLTVT.

This clone came up once. V is TRBV19 and J is TRBJ2-1, with D uncertain. CDR1 LNHDA and CDR2 SQIVND come from the germline V gene (reference sequence). V lost 3 bases and J 4 bases, leaving 16 bases between the germline ends. The CDR3 extends over 16 amino acids. The CDR3 region has the DNA TGTGCCAGTAGTATTGGCTCTCCTTGGGCATACAATGAGCAGTTCTTC. It codes for CASSIGSPWAYNEQFF.

The V gene is TRBV27, the J gene TRBJ1-6; 7 bases are shared with TRBD1. This CDR3 has 16 amino acids. J was trimmed by 0 bases and V by 4 bases; bases with no gene match: 3. CDR1 and CDR2 (germline): MNHEY, SMNVEV (reference sequence). The CDR3 protein is CASSSRGTSYNSPLHF. The CDR3 DNA follows: TGTGCCAGCAGTTCCAGGGGGACCTCCTATAATTCACCCCTCCACTTT.

The chain links TRBV18 to TRBJ2-1; 10 nucleotides match TRBD1. CDR3 length: 17 amino acids. Trimming at V came to 3 bases and at J to 7 bases, leaving 12 bases not matched to a gene. Germline CDR1 reads KGHSH; CDR2 reads LQKENI. This CDR3 reads CASSPSAGTGEGNEQFF. The CDR3 nucleotides read TGTGCCAGCTCACCGTCAGCCGGGACAGGGGAGGGGAATGAGCAGTTCTTC.

This clone showed up just a few times. The V gene is TRBV4-1, the J gene TRBJ2-5; 7 bases align to TRBD1. With 3 bases clipped from V and 5 bases from J, the junction kept 6 bases outside the gene matches. The CDR3 is 14 amino acids. The germline gives CDR1 MGHRA, CDR2 YSYEKL. DNA for the CDR3: TGCGCCAGCAGCCAGTCACAGGGGCCCGAGACCCAGTACTTC. Its protein product is CASSQSQGPETQYF.

The chain has TRBV6-5 and TRBJ2-2, with a tentative D call TRBD1 (6 bases). V gave up 5 bases and J gave up 6 bases, with 10 bases separating them. The CDR3 totals 13 residues. Germline V CDR1 and CDR2: MNHEY, SVGAGI. The CDR3 region is CASSRTEAGELFF. The CDR3, as DNA: TGTGCCAGCAGTCGGACAGAGGCCGGGGAGCTGTTTTTT.

The chain joins TRBV11-2 to TRBJ2-1, with D tentatively TRBD2 (6 bases). CDR3 length equals 15 residues. Trimming shortened V by 0 bases and J by 3 bases, and 9 bases separated the two germline ends. Germline loops: CDR1 SGHAT, CDR2 FQNNGV. The CDR3 spells CASSLDGGVYNEQFF. The CDR3 coding sequence is TGTGCCAGCAGCTTAGATGGCGGGGTCTACAATGAGCAGTTCTTC.

This clone was found a few times. This chain links TRBV4-3 with TRBJ1-1; 7 bases map to TRBD1. V dropped 3 bases and J dropped 1; count of bases not matched to a gene: 2. Germline V gene data show CDR1 as LGHNA and CDR2 as YSLEER. The CDR3 contains 14 residues. CDR3 amino acids: CASSHGTENTEAFF. The DNA for the CDR3 is TGCGCCAGCAGCCACGGGACAGAGAACACTGAAGCTTTCTTT.

The chain recombines TRBV6-6 with TRBJ2-7; maybe TRBD2 (5 bases). Trimming took off 8 bases at V and 1 base at J, with 9 bases between the two ends. Germline CDR1 is MNHNY and CDR2 is SVGAGI (reference sequence). The CDR3 is 12 amino acids. CDR3 amino acids: CASRRGSYEQYF. CDR3 DNA sequence: TGTGCCAGCCGAAGAGGGTCCTACGAGCAGTACTTC.

The DNA of the CDR3 is TGTGCCAGCAACTTAGCGGGAGGGGCTTCGGGGCAGTACTTC. The encoded protein is CASNLAGGASGQYF. The genes are TRBV2 and TRBJ2-7; 11 bases match TRBD2. V shed 7 bases and J 9 bases; nucleotides not matched to a gene: 11. The CDR3 consists of 14 residues. The V gene's germline CDR1 is SNHLY and CDR2 FYNNEI.

This chain connects TRBV7-2 to TRBJ1-5; 7 nucleotides align to TRBD1. CDR3 length equals 15 residues. CDR1 SGHTA and CDR2 FQGNSA come from the germline V gene. V trimming: 5 bases; J trimming: 1 base; junction bases outside the gene matches: 5. CDR3 loop: CASSQQGLSNQPQHF. In DNA form, the CDR3 reads TGTGCCAGCAGCCAACAGGGGCTGAGCAATCAGCCCCAGCATTTT.

The V gene is TRBV24-1, the J gene TRBJ2-7; 10 positions match TRBD2. Germline loops: CDR1 KGHDR, CDR2 SFDVKD. The CDR3 is 14 residues long. Unmatched junction bases numbered 1, after V lost 5 bases and J lost 1 base. CDR3 DNA sequence: TGTGCCACCAGTGGGACTAGCGGTTCCTACGAGCAGTACTTC. Translation: CATSGTSGSYEQYF.

The V call is TRBV19, the J call TRBJ1-3; D remains ambiguous. V gave up 2 bases and J gave up 1 base, with 9 bases separating them. In germline, CDR1 is LNHDA, CDR2 SQIVND (reference sequence). The CDR3 runs 15 residues. CDR3 sequence: CASSIRGSSGNTIYF. The CDR3 DNA reads as TGTGCCAGTAGTATAAGAGGGTCTTCTGGAAACACCATATATTTT.

This clone came up a few times. The chain recombines TRBV6-5 with TRBJ1-2, with 7 bases lining up with TRBD1. This CDR3 region has 13 residues. Germline V CDR1 and CDR2: MNHEY, SVGAGI. With V trimmed by 4 bases and J by 7 bases, 6 bases remained unmatched. CDR3 residues: CASSLGQSRGYTF. The CDR3 DNA follows: TGTGCCAGCAGTTTGGGACAGAGCCGTGGCTACACCTTC.

The rearrangement links TRBV4-2 to TRBJ2-5; D perhaps matches TRBD1 (6 bases). V lost 7 bases and J 2 bases, leaving 14 bases between the germline ends. Looked up from germline, CDR1 is LGHNA and CDR2 is YNFKEQ. CDR3 length equals 14 residues. The CDR3 bases are TGTGCCAGCACCCCCTCAGGACAGCAAGAGACCCAGTACTTC. The encoded protein is CASTPSGQQETQYF.

J is TRBJ1-1 and V is TRBV11-2, with D possibly TRBD1 on 5 matching bases. The CDR3 has 13 residues. Germline V gene lookup returns CDR1 SGHAT and CDR2 FQNNGV. The V and J ends lost 5 bases and 5 bases respectively, with 12 bases between them. CDR3 sequence reads: CASSERQLTEAFF. DNA of the CDR3: TGTGCCAGCAGCGAGAGACAGCTAACTGAAGCTTTCTTT.

The rearrangement links TRBV6-1 to TRBJ1-3; the match to TRBD1 covers 10 bases. Germline V CDR1 and CDR2: MNHNS, SASEGT. The V and J ends lost 4 bases and 0 bases, in that order; junction bases with no gene match: 3. The CDR3 is 16 residues long. The CDR3 bases are TGTGCCAGCAGTGCCAGACAGGGGGCCTCTGGAAACACCATATATTTT. It translates to CASSARQGASGNTIYF.

V gene TRBV7-9 combines with J gene TRBJ1-1; TRBD1 matches 8 bases. The ends lost 7 bases at V and 3 bases at J; junction bases unmatched: 10. Germline CDR1 is SEHNR and CDR2 is FQNEAQ (reference sequence). This CDR3 has 15 residues. The chain's CDR3 is CASTHIPGGYTEAFF. In DNA, the CDR3 is TGTGCCAGCACCCACATTCCAGGGGGCTACACTGAAGCTTTCTTT.

V is TRBV10-3 and J is TRBJ2-3; D gene ambiguous. Trimming removed 2 bases from V and 3 bases from J, with 6 bases in between. This CDR3 comprises 13 residues. Germline V CDR1 and CDR2: ENHRY, SYGVKD. The CDR3 loop reads CAISEPLTDTQYF. CDR3 coding DNA: TGTGCCATCAGTGAGCCCCTTACAGATACGCAGTATTTT.

The chain has TRBV5-5 and TRBJ1-3; D is perhaps TRBD1 (5 bases). Per the germline V gene, CDR1 is SGHKS and CDR2 is YYEKEE (reference sequence). The CDR3 extends over 18 amino acids. The V end was cut by 2 bases, the J end by 0 bases, with 18 bases between. The CDR3 DNA follows: TGTGCCAGCAGCTTCAGGCCCATAAAAGGGGACTCTGGAAACACCATATATTTT. The encoded protein is CASSFRPIKGDSGNTIYF.

The chain couples TRBV5-1 to TRBJ1-6; 7 nucleotides agree with TRBD1. The CDR3 runs to 16 residues. V lost 0 bases, J lost 2 bases, and 2 bases stayed unmatched. Germline CDR1 SGHRS, CDR2 YFSETQ. The CDR3 DNA is TGCGCCAGCAGCTTGGCCGGGACAGCCTATAATTCACCCCTCCACTTT. Its protein is CASSLAGTAYNSPLHF.

This chain links TRBV6-5 with TRBJ2-1; 12 bases line up with TRBD1. This CDR3 is 14 amino acids long. V lost 7 bases and J lost 7; bases outside the gene matches: 5. Germline loops: CDR1 MNHEY, CDR2 SVGAGI. The CDR3 sequence: CASKRDRGLNEQFF. The CDR3 DNA reads as TGTGCCAGCAAGCGGGACAGGGGGCTAAATGAGCAGTTCTTC.

This clone is a singleton in its sample. The chain recombines TRBV25-1 with TRBJ2-3, with D perhaps matching TRBD1 (6 bases). Looked up from germline, CDR1 is MGHDK and CDR2 is SYGVNS. This CDR3 has 14 residues. Trimming removed 3 bases from V and 6 bases from J, with 13 bases in between. As DNA, the CDR3 is TGTGCCAGCAGTGAGTCCAGGGGTGTGGATACGCAGTATTTT. It codes for CASSESRGVDTQYF.

CDR3 loop: CASSLASGRNEQFF. CDR3 coding DNA: TGCGCCAGCAGCTTGGCTAGCGGGAGGAATGAGCAGTTCTTC. The chain has TRBV5-1 and TRBJ2-1; TRBD2 aligns across 11 bases. This CDR3 has 14 amino acids. V shed 0 bases, J shed 7 bases, and the junction held 0 bases outside the gene matches. In germline, CDR1 is SGHRS, CDR2 YFSETQ.

CDR3 loop: CASSYGPYEQYF. Here the CDR3 DNA reads TGTGCCAGCAGTTATGGGCCCTACGAGCAGTACTTC. The chain has TRBV6-6 and TRBJ2-7; unclear D gene. Germline V gene lookup returns CDR1 MNHNY and CDR2 SVGAGI (reference sequence). The CDR3 is 12 amino acids. Trimming shortened V by 3 bases and J by 2 bases, and 5 bases separated the two germline ends.

This chain connects TRBV6-5 to TRBJ2-1; TRBD2 aligns across 10 bases. The CDR3 spans 14 residues. Trimming at V came to 7 bases and at J to 4 bases, leaving 4 bases not matched to a gene. Germline CDR1 reads MNHEY; CDR2 reads SVGAGI. CDR3 region: CASTSGGEYNEQFF. The CDR3 nucleotides are TGTGCCAGCACCAGCGGGGGGGAATACAATGAGCAGTTCTTC.

The DNA of the CDR3 is TGTGCCAGCAGCCTAACTGTGCGGGATCCCTACAATGAGCAGTTCTTC. Translation: CASSLTVRDPYNEQFF. This rearrangement joins TRBV13 to TRBJ2-1; D might be TRBD2 (6 bases). Germline assignment: CDR1 PRHDT and CDR2 FYEKMQ (reference sequence). The CDR3 has 16 residues. V dropped 5 bases and J dropped 2 bases, with 16 bases sitting between them. The full variable domain, in which reference TRBV13 and TRBJ2-1 provide the parts outside the CDR3, is AAGVIQSPRHLIKEKRETATLKCYPIPRHDTVYWYQQGPGQDPQFLISFYEKMQSDKGSIPDRFSAQQFSDYHSELNMSSLELGDSALYFCASSLTVRDPYNEQFFGPGTRLTVL.